Following are 26 T cell receptor beta chains from one sample sequenced in a study of blood T cell repertoires in COVID-19. Sequenced by immunoSEQ multiplex PCR; TCRdb stores in-frame clones only, minus some. The profile shows under 350,000 clones, 65% to 90% of them singletons. The specimen was PBMCs or T cells enriched from blood (not recorded which). The source of these receptors is a woman in her thirties or forties with acute COVID-19.

This chain joins TRBV7-2 and TRBJ1-2; 9 bases map to TRBD1. This CDR3 is 15 amino acids long. Germline CDR1 SGHTA, CDR2 FQGNSA. V shed 3 bases and J 4 bases; nucleotides not matched to a gene: 6. DNA of the CDR3: TGTGCCAGCAGCTTGGTGGACAGGGGATCCTATGGCTACACCTTC. Translating it yields CASSLVDRGSYGYTF.

The chain couples TRBV9 to TRBJ2-5; D may be TRBD2 (6 bases). Trimming pared 4 bases from V and 5 bases from J, leaving 18 bases between. Germline CDR1 and CDR2: SGDLS and YYNGEE. The CDR3 loop spans 15 amino acids. The CDR3 spells CASSPPLPRGETQYF. CDR3 nucleotide sequence: TGTGCCAGCAGCCCTCCTCTTCCCCGGGGGGAGACCCAGTACTTC.

The CDR3 region is CASSLAIQGQETQYF. In nucleotides, the CDR3 is TGCGCCAGCAGCTTGGCCATACAGGGGCAAGAGACCCAGTACTTC. The chain is built from TRBV5-1 and TRBJ2-5, with 7 bases matching TRBD1. J gave up 2 bases and V 0 bases, and 4 bases lay outside the gene matches. This CDR3 has 15 residues. CDR1 is SGHRS, CDR2 YFSETQ, per germline.

The V and J genes are TRBV19 and TRBJ2-1; 12 positions match TRBD2. The CDR3 covers 14 residues. With 8 bases clipped from V and 7 bases from J, the junction kept 6 bases outside the gene matches. Germline CDR1 is LNHDA and CDR2 is SQIVND (reference sequence). For the CDR3, the DNA is TGTGCCAGTTCGACTAGCGGGGGAATAAATGAGCAGTTCTTC. Translation gives CASSTSGGINEQFF.

This rearrangement joins TRBV6-1 to TRBJ2-3; TRBD2 agrees at 12 bases. Germline loops: CDR1 MNHNS, CDR2 SASEGT. The CDR3 length is 18 residues. V lost 3 bases to trimming and J lost 3 bases; unmatched junction nucleotides: 10. CDR3 DNA sequence: TGTGCCAGCAGTGATGGACTAGCGGGAATCGGGAGGACAGATACGCAGTATTTT. This encodes CASSDGLAGIGRTDTQYF.

V and J are TRBV19 and TRBJ2-1, with 7 bases lining up with TRBD2. Germline V gene data show CDR1 as LNHDA and CDR2 as SQIVND (reference sequence). Trimming took 6 bases from V and 8 from J; bases not matched to a gene: 4. The CDR3 runs to 12 residues. The CDR3 reads CASRGGSDEQFF. DNA of the CDR3: TGTGCCAGTAGGGGGGGGAGCGATGAGCAGTTCTTC.

The chain is built from TRBV29-1 and TRBJ2-7, with TRBD2 identical over 12 bases. The trim removed 6 bases at V and 7 bases at J, leaving 7 bases unmatched. The CDR3 is made up of 13 amino acids. Per the germline V gene, CDR1 is SQVTM and CDR2 is ANQGSEA. For the CDR3, the DNA is TGCAGCGTCCGGACTAGCGGGATCAGAGAGCAGTACTTC. Residues: CSVRTSGIREQYF.

This clone was picked up one time. J is TRBJ1-2 and V is TRBV2, with D unresolved. The germline V gene has CDR1 SNHLY and CDR2 FYNNEI. V lost 0 bases and J lost 5, with 10 bases in between. The CDR3 consists of 14 residues. The CDR3 DNA reads as TGTGCCAGCAGTGAAGCAATGAGGTCTTATGGCTACACCTTC. It codes for CASSEAMRSYGYTF.

The chain uses TRBV24-1 and TRBJ2-5, with 12 bases matching TRBD2. With V trimmed by 6 bases and J by 5 bases, 15 bases remained unmatched. This CDR3 contains 18 residues. Germline values: CDR1 KGHDR, CDR2 SFDVKD. The DNA for the CDR3 is TGTGCCACCAGTAGGGCTAGCGGGAGGGTCGGGGTACCGGAGACCCAGTACTTC. Translation: CATSRASGRVGVPETQYF.

The chain is built from TRBV19 and TRBJ2-1; 8 bases fit TRBD2. Germline loops: CDR1 LNHDA, CDR2 SQIVND (reference sequence). The CDR3 has 17 residues. Trimming at V came to 5 bases and at J to 6 bases, leaving 15 bases not matched to a gene. CDR3 protein: CASSFKSGGGSVNEQFF. CDR3 DNA sequence: TGTGCCAGTAGTTTCAAATCAGGCGGGGGGAGCGTCAATGAGCAGTTCTTC.

The chain is built from TRBV7-9 and TRBJ1-1; D is uncertain. CDR3 size: 13 residues. In germline, CDR1 is SEHNR, CDR2 FQNEAQ (reference sequence). The V and J ends lost 1 base and 6 bases respectively, with 9 bases between them. CDR3 protein: CASSLEWRPEAFF. DNA of the CDR3: TGTGCCAGCAGCTTAGAATGGCGGCCTGAAGCTTTCTTT.

The chain uses TRBV3-1 (or the pseudogene TRBV3-2) and TRBJ1-6; 10 positions agree with TRBD1. CDR3 length: 15 amino acids. With 6 bases clipped from V and 8 bases from J, the junction kept 7 bases outside the gene matches. Germline loops: CDR1 LGHDT, CDR2 YNNKEL (reference sequence). In DNA form, the CDR3 reads TGTGCCAGCAGGGAGGCCGGGACAGGGGATTCACCCCTCCACTTT. Its translation: CASREAGTGDSPLHF.

This sequence joins TRBV28 and TRBJ2-1, with 7 bases fitting TRBD2. Germline V CDR1 and CDR2: MDHEN, SYDVKM. V lost 1 base to trimming and J lost 4 bases; unmatched junction nucleotides: 7. The CDR3 totals 16 residues. The CDR3 spells CASSLSASGYYNEQFF. The CDR3 nucleotides are TGTGCCAGCAGTTTATCGGCTAGCGGTTATTACAATGAGCAGTTCTTC.

The rearrangement uses TRBV27 and TRBJ1-1; D is perhaps TRBD1 (6 bases). Trimming cost V 6 bases and J 1 base, with 9 bases left between them. The CDR3 covers 13 residues. Germline CDR1 MNHEY, CDR2 SMNVEV (reference sequence). CDR3 DNA sequence: TGTGCCAGCAGACTCAGGGGGAACACTGAAGCTTTCTTT. It translates to CASRLRGNTEAFF.

The chain couples TRBV6-5 to TRBJ2-2; D possibly corresponds to TRBD1 (6 bases). Germline loops: CDR1 MNHEY, CDR2 SVGAGI. This CDR3 is 15 amino acids long. The ends were cut back, 3 bases at V and 4 bases at J, with 12 bases in the middle. Here the CDR3 reads CASSYAAGVTGELFF. The CDR3, as DNA: TGTGCCAGCAGTTATGCGGCAGGGGTCACCGGGGAGCTGTTTTTT.

This clone was counted between two and nine times. The gene calls are TRBV4-1 and TRBJ2-7, with TRBD2 as a possible D gene (6 bases). V dropped 6 bases and J dropped 3 bases, with 27 bases sitting between them. This CDR3 spans 18 amino acids. CDR1 is MGHRA and CDR2 is YSYEKL in the germline V gene. The CDR3 sequence is CASSSTFPRDSKNYEQYF. CDR3 DNA: TGCGCCAGCAGTTCAACGTTCCCCCGGGACTCAAAAAACTACGAGCAGTACTTC.

V gene TRBV5-6 combines with J gene TRBJ2-7; D is unresolved. There are 12 residues in the CDR3. CDR1 is SGHDT, CDR2 YYEEEE, per germline. The V end was cut by 0 bases, the J end by 3 bases, with 4 bases between. CDR3 in amino acids: CASSLARYEQYF. CDR3 DNA sequence: TGTGCCAGCAGCTTGGCCCGCTACGAGCAGTACTTC.

The V call is TRBV12-5, the J call TRBJ1-5, with a weak D call TRBD1 (5 bases). Per germline, CDR1 LGHNT and CDR2 FRNRAP. The CDR3 has 15 amino acids. Trimming took 11 bases from V and 0 from J, leaving 17 bases between them. The CDR3 region is CASSGGDHSNQPQHF. The CDR3 nucleotides read TGTGCTTCCTCCGGGGGAGATCATAGCAATCAGCCCCAGCATTTT.

V usage is TRBV28 and J usage is TRBJ1-6, with TRBD1 matching 9 bases. CDR1 and CDR2 (germline): MDHEN, SYDVKM. V trimming: 5 bases; J trimming: 14 bases; junction bases outside the gene matches: 10. The CDR3 runs 14 residues. CDR3 loop: CASSPGQGPFTLHF. The DNA of the CDR3 is TGTGCCAGCAGTCCGGGACAGGGACCTTTCACCCTCCACTTT.

The rearrangement joins TRBV7-2 to TRBJ1-2, with a tentative D call TRBD1 (6 bases). Germline V gives CDR1 SGHTA, CDR2 FQGNSA. This CDR3 has 15 amino acids. Trimming took 5 bases from V and 3 from J, leaving 16 bases between them. The CDR3 sequence is CASSHYLQGDYGYTF. The CDR3 DNA is TGTGCCAGCAGCCACTACTTACAGGGTGACTATGGCTACACCTTC.

V usage is TRBV5-1 and J usage is TRBJ1-2, with D perhaps matching TRBD1 (6 bases). Germline assignment: CDR1 SGHRS and CDR2 YFSETQ. Trimming took 0 bases from V and 7 from J, leaving 16 bases between them. The CDR3 runs 15 residues. The CDR3 nucleotides read TGCGCCAGCAGCTTGGAAGGGGGGGCAGCGCCTGGCTACACCTTC. Amino acids: CASSLEGGAAPGYTF.

This chain connects TRBV12-5 to TRBJ2-2, with 7 bases that match TRBD2. The length of the CDR3 is 14 residues. Germline V CDR1 and CDR2: LGHNT, FRNRAP. V trimming: 7 bases; J trimming: 1 base; junction bases outside the gene matches: 3. The CDR3 coding sequence is TGTGCTAGTGTCGGGGAGGGGAACACCGGGGAGCTGTTTTTT. It specifies CASVGEGNTGELFF.

The V call is TRBV5-6, the J call TRBJ2-7; maybe TRBD1 (6 bases). This CDR3 comprises 15 residues. Trimming left V 2 bases short and J 1 base short, with 13 bases between. CDR1 SGHDT and CDR2 YYEEEE come from the germline V gene. The CDR3 nucleotides are TGTGCCAGCAGCTTAAGACAGGTTCTTTCCTACGAGCAGTACTTC. It translates to CASSLRQVLSYEQYF.

This chain connects TRBV7-6 to TRBJ2-1, with 11 bases lining up with TRBD2. CDR1 is SGHVS, CDR2 FNYEAQ, per germline. The V gene end was trimmed by 7 bases and the J gene end by 3 bases; junction bases not matched to a gene: 5. CDR3 length equals 15 residues. The CDR3 region is CASTRGTSGYNEQFF. CDR3 coding DNA: TGTGCCAGCACCAGAGGGACTAGCGGCTACAATGAGCAGTTCTTC. The full variable domain, in which reference TRBV7-6 and TRBJ2-1 provide the parts outside the CDR3, is GAGVSQSPRYKVTKRGQDVALRCDPISGHVSLYWYRQALGQGPEFLTYFNYEAQQDKSGLPNDRFSAERPEGSISTLTIQRTEQRDSAMYRCASTRGTSGYNEQFFGPGTRLTVL.

The chain has TRBV7-2 and TRBJ1-5, with a weak D call TRBD1 (5 bases). The CDR3 is made up of 17 amino acids. Germline-derived CDR1 and CDR2 are SGHTA and FQGNSA. V dropped 0 bases and J dropped 3 bases, with 15 bases sitting between them. CDR3 in DNA: TGTGCCAGCAGCTTAGCCCCGAAGGGGAGGGTCAATCAGCCCCAGCATTTT. Its protein is CASSLAPKGRVNQPQHF.

This clone was found once. This rearrangement joins TRBV18 to TRBJ1-2; TRBD1 matches 11 bases. The V gene's germline CDR1 is KGHSH and CDR2 LQKENI. Unmatched junction bases numbered 21, after V lost 5 bases and J lost 1 base. The CDR3 is made up of 21 amino acids. The CDR3 DNA follows: TGTGCCAGCTCAAGCGCCGGGACAGGGGGGTTGTTTCACGTTATTAACTATGGCTACACCTTC. This codes for CASSSAGTGGLFHVINYGYTF.